The T cell receptor beta chain under discussion was sequenced for a study of T cell responses to AZD1222 COVID-19 vaccine (dated by TCRdb to the early 2020s). About the full investigation: TCR sequencing covered approximately 230 trial participants: 200 to 220 given two doses of AZD1222 and approximately 26 given two doses of MenACWY control vaccine. Enrollment into the trials was organized by age into subgroups of 18-55, 56-69 and 70-plus years, and those subgroups contained roughly 150, 30 and 60 TCR-sequenced participants, respectively.

The CDR3 regions of human TCRbeta chains were analyzed by immunosequencing. The source study handled its data this way. Repertoire TCRs were checked for matches against a reference library of SARS-CoV-2-specific TCRs that had been generated using the MIRA antigen-specificity platform. Breadth was defined as the fraction of unique TCRs that were SARS-CoV-2-associated. Depth was defined as the fraction of total T cells that were SARS-CoV-2-associated. Using the MIRA data, every spike-specific TCR was mapped to the spike region that the TCR reacted to and assigned to either a CD4 or a CD8 class. Log10-transformed breadth and depth values were compared by one-way ANOVA with Sidak's multiple comparisons tests. TCRdb provides this immuneACCESS table in a form limited to in-frame rearrangements. Some clones are lacking; in checked studies, under half of them reflect an unresolved V gene, and why the rest are absent is not known. V and J calls and clone size are those listed in that table; D and trimming were worked out from the DNA. The sample contains 100,000 to 150,000 clones, over 75% of them found a single time. Together, the top ten hold 18% of the sample.

The sample's time point, from its label and the paper: baseline before first vaccination. The meaning of the sample's treatment or condition label: meningococcal conjugate vaccine given as trial control. Vaccinee samples came from UK trials COV001 and COV002, including a single-blind randomized controlled phase 2/3 trial of AZD1222 (ChAdOx1 nCoV-19) in healthy adults. For TCRbeta chain sequencing, PBMC samples were collected from trial participants at day 0 and at day 28 after the second dose. Note on this clone: Its antigen remains unidentified. There are no base qualities to consult, and no much larger clone falls within one base.

Results and caveats for the whole study, not just this receptor: The 56-69-year group was small, and its depth increase did not reach significance, likely because of low power. After two AZD1222 doses, both the breadth and the depth of spike-specific TCRs were significantly higher than at day 0 and than in MenACWY recipients. CD4 TCRs associated with the vaccine covered the entire spike protein, and the dominant responses were in regions 160-218 and 743-854. Conclusions about previously exposed vaccinees are limited, since just 5 to 7 AZD1222 recipients were seropositive for SARS-CoV-2 at baseline. Participants were mostly white British, with more females than males. The authors suggested clonal diversity may have been underestimated. Epitopes outside the regions mutated in the B.1.351 and B.1.1.7 variants were reportedly recognized by nearly half of the unique spike-specific TCRs. Because no day 14 peak-response samples were available, repertoires were characterized only after the peak T cell response.

The germline V gene encodes CDR1 MDHEN and CDR2 SYDVKM. The CDR3 starts with the cysteine, ends with the phenylalanine, and has 13 residues. Only CDR3 DNA is held: 39 bases, read in frame from base 1. A distance of 7 bases separates the germline ends of V and J, which lose 3 bases and 2 bases respectively. Rearrangement joined TRBV28 to TRBJ2-5; no confident D gene assignment can be made. This material consisted of peripheral blood, taken on day 0 of MenACWY control vaccination. The TCR comes from an adult in good health. The CDR3 has the sequence CASSFVKQETQYF. The DNA sequence reads TGTGCCAGCAGTTTCGTAAAACAAGAGACCCAGTACTTC.